This TCR beta chain derives from a study of blood T cells in healthy people across ages. About the research overall: With template switching, about one barcoded beta molecule was captured per two T cells. Study-level results: Estimates based on one million T cells were treated as lower bounds.

Alongside a J-beta primer mix, a sample-barcoded 5' primer served in a second PCR lasting roughly 6 to 11 cycles. TCRdb re-analysed the 5' RACE reads in MiXCR, keeping a single row per CDR3 protein. The sample has some 710,000 distinct CDR3 sequences; 46% are singletons. About 10 milliliters of peripheral blood were drawn from each donor. There were at least 5.5 micrograms of total RNA extracted from every sample. This clonotype came up once. The antigen is not known. The sequencing input was blood. The source of this sequence is a man aged 80 or over in good health.

CDR3 loop: CNIPLGINYGYTF. In DNA form, the CDR3 reads TGTAATATTCCGTTGGGGATCAACTATGGCTACACCTTC. This sequence joins TRBV25-1 and TRBJ1-2, with unresolved D. Germline CDR1 MGHDK, CDR2 SYGVNS. The CDR3 runs to 13 residues.